This is a list of T cell receptor beta chains from one sample in a study of blood T cell repertoires in COVID-19. Method: immunoSEQ multiplex PCR; TCRdb's copy keeps in-frame clones and lacks some. The sample records approximately 190,000 clones, around 85% being singletons. Sequenced sample: peripheral blood. The receptors stem from a man between 70 and 80 years old with active or convalescent COVID-19. The CDR3 runs from the conserved cysteine through the conserved F or W. The D gene is left open where the match is weak. Size is stated for part of the rows, as once, few or many counts, or as a class when the clone is expanded.

j_call d_call cdr3_length clone_size v_call cdr3_aa cdr3_nt
TRBJ1-1 NA 12 NA TRBV30 CACTRGITEAFF TGTGCCTGTACAAGAGGCATAACTGAAGCTTTCTTT
TRBJ1-4 NA 14 NA TRBV29-1 CSVEVQGEAAKLFF TGCAGCGTTGAAGTACAGGGCGAAGCGGCAAAACTGTTTTTT
TRBJ2-5 TRBD2 17 NA TRBV6-2/TRBV6-3 CASSYAFWRGYQETQYF TGTGCCAGCAGTTACGCCTTCTGGCGGGGGTACCAAGAGACCCAGTACTTC
TRBJ2-1 NA 17 NA TRBV14 CASSQDWAQAAYNEQFF TGTGCCAGCAGCCAAGACTGGGCACAGGCTGCCTACAATGAGCAGTTCTTC
TRBJ2-1 TRBD2 17 NA TRBV5-4 CASTPGGRGAPTNEQFF TGTGCCAGCACCCCGGGGGGGCGGGGGGCGCCAACCAATGAGCAGTTCTTC
TRBJ1-5 NA 15 NA TRBV2 CASSTGLGGNQPQHF TGTGCCAGCAGCACAGGGCTGGGTGGCAATCAGCCCCAGCATTTT
TRBJ1-6 TRBD1 15 NA TRBV18 CASSGQGQKGSPLHF TGTGCCAGCTCAGGACAGGGACAAAAAGGGTCACCCCTCCACTTT
TRBJ1-1 NA 13 few TRBV11-3 CASRGTQNTEAFF TGTGCCAGCAGGGGGACACAGAACACTGAAGCTTTCTTT
TRBJ2-3 TRBD2 19 NA TRBV9 CASSPRAPSWTSGADTQYF TGTGCCAGCAGCCCGCGGGCACCTTCTTGGACTAGCGGCGCGGATACGCAGTATTTT
TRBJ1-2 NA 14 NA TRBV11-2 CASRAPRRGGGYTF TGTGCCAGCAGGGCTCCTCGCAGGGGTGGGGGCTACACCTTC
TRBJ2-1 TRBD2 18 NA TRBV6-1 CASSARGLAGGRGNEQFF TGTGCCAGCAGTGCGAGGGGACTAGCGGGGGGTCGTGGCAATGAGCAGTTCTTC
TRBJ2-2 NA 16 NA TRBV19 CASSIPTGTIPGELFF TGTGCCAGTAGTATTCCCACAGGGACGATCCCCGGGGAGCTGTTTTTT
TRBJ2-5 TRBD1 15 once TRBV6-6 CASRTTGAPQETQYF TGTGCCAGCAGGACTACAGGGGCGCCTCAAGAGACCCAGTACTTC
TRBJ2-2 TRBD1 16 NA TRBV28 CASSQRTGVGTGELFF TGTGCCAGCAGTCAAAGGACAGGGGTTGGGACCGGGGAGCTGTTTTTT
TRBJ2-1 TRBD2 16 NA TRBV5-6 CASSWPGLAGRDEQFF TGTGCCAGCAGCTGGCCGGGACTAGCGGGCAGGGATGAGCAGTTCTTC
TRBJ2-7 TRBD2 16 NA TRBV7-2 CASSSLAGGPGFEQYF TGTGCCAGCAGCTCCTTAGCGGGAGGGCCCGGTTTCGAGCAGTACTTC
TRBJ1-6 TRBD1 15 NA TRBV30 CAWSVSGRGNSPLHF TGTGCCTGGAGTGTATCGGGCAGGGGGAATTCACCCCTCCACTTT
TRBJ1-6 NA 15 NA TRBV9 CASSVADSDNSPLHF TGTGCCAGCAGCGTAGCCGACAGTGATAATTCACCCCTCCACTTT
TRBJ1-5 NA 14 NA TRBV5-1 CASSIGGIDQPQHF TGCGCCAGCTCTATCGGGGGAATCGATCAGCCCCAGCATTTT
TRBJ2-7 TRBD2 14 once TRBV9 CASSVQSSGGEQYF TGTGCCAGCAGCGTACAGTCTAGCGGGGGCGAGCAGTACTTC
TRBJ1-2 TRBD1 13 NA TRBV10-3 CAISEQGDYGYTF TGTGCCATCAGTGAGCAGGGGGACTATGGCTACACCTTC
TRBJ2-7 NA 14 NA TRBV6-4 CASSDGSKGYEQYF TGTGCCAGCAGTGACGGGTCAAAGGGGTACGAGCAGTACTTC